A selection of T cell receptor beta chains follows, all from one sample in a study of blood T cell repertoires in COVID-19. This table comes from immunoSEQ multiplex PCR, and its TCRdb copy is limited to in-frame clones, with some not included. The sample lists some 110,000 clones, about 89% seen once, with approximately 4% in the top ten. Sequencing was carried out using peripheral blood. The receptors were sampled from a middle-aged man with acute or convalescent COVID-19. Each CDR3 is given with its conserved first and last residue.

v_gene	j_gene	CDR3aa
TRBV20-1	TRBJ2-7	CSARDLVEQYF
TRBV30	TRBJ2-2	CAWSGNRKDTGELFF
TRBV19	TRBJ1-2	CASSTRGNGYTF
TRBV30	TRBJ1-4	CAWSVRQRTGGLRWNEKLFF
TRBV30	TRBJ1-1	CAWTKTRSDQIAFF
TRBV18	TRBJ2-2	CASSRGDDTGELFF
TRBV3-1/TRBV3-2	TRBJ2-3	CASSEDGVGTDTQYF
TRBV19	TRBJ1-2	CASSMQGGEGYTF
TRBV5-1	TRBJ1-5	CASSSTGGNQPQHF
TRBV7-6	TRBJ2-3	CASSLRGTGTDTQYF
TRBV6-1	TRBJ1-5	CASSEAQGINQPQHF
TRBV7-2	TRBJ1-1	CASSPSSRNTEAFF
TRBV5-1	TRBJ1-1	CASDTDQNTEAFF
TRBV6-4	TRBJ2-1	CASSGDSGGPYNEQFF
TRBV19	TRBJ1-2	CASDETGAAVPDGYTF
TRBV5-5	TRBJ1-5	CASSLTDGGVRQPQHF
TRBV4-2	TRBJ1-2	CASSQGTGVLGSYTF
TRBV7-9	TRBJ2-7	CASSPGQGNEQYF
TRBV19	TRBJ1-1	CASSSRVNTEAFF
TRBV9	TRBJ1-2	CASSPGQGDGYTF
TRBV19	TRBJ1-6	CASSEESRESNSPLHF
TRBV3-1/TRBV3-2	TRBJ1-1	CASQVRGMNTEAFF